The rows below give T cell receptor beta chains drawn from one sample of a study of cytomegalovirus exposure and HLA in healthy donors. Sequencing used immunoSEQ multiplex PCR; TCRdb keeps in-frame clones, though not all of them. The table lists some 150,000 clones, over 80% of them singletons. The specimen was PBMCs. The source is a woman aged 25 to 45 in good health and CMV-seronegative. CDR3s include the opening cysteine and the closing phenylalanine or tryptophan. The order of the fields is clone size, V gene, D gene, J gene, CDR3 protein, CDR3 DNA. A D gene is named only where the DNA matches it firmly. A clone size is listed for some rows: how often the clone was seen (once, few, many), or a class if it is expanded.

abundance: once
v_gene: TRBV5-5
d_gene: TRBD1
j_gene: TRBJ2-7
CDR3aa: CASSPGGTGGVEQYF
CDR3nt: TGTGCCAGCAGCCCGGGGGGGACAGGGGGAGTCGAGCAGTACTTC

abundance: NA
v_gene: TRBV5-1
d_gene: TRBD1
j_gene: TRBJ1-1
CDR3aa: CASSWGPTGGVAEAFF
CDR3nt: TGCGCCAGCAGCTGGGGGCCGACAGGGGGCGTCGCTGAAGCTTTCTTT

abundance: once
v_gene: TRBV5-3
d_gene: TRBD1
j_gene: TRBJ1-6
CDR3aa: CARSEGQDYNSPLHF
CDR3nt: TGTGCCAGAAGCGAGGGACAGGACTATAATTCACCCCTCCACTTT

abundance: NA
v_gene: TRBV10-3
d_gene: TRBD2
j_gene: TRBJ2-5
CDR3aa: CAISESVAGGRETQYF
CDR3nt: TGTGCCATCAGTGAGTCGGTAGCGGGAGGCCGGGAGACCCAGTACTTC

abundance: NA
v_gene: TRBV7-3
d_gene: TRBD1
j_gene: TRBJ1-2
CDR3aa: CASSPTGGLAGYTF
CDR3nt: TGTGCCAGCAGCCCAACAGGGGGCCTAGCTGGCTACACCTTC

abundance: many
v_gene: TRBV7-2
d_gene: NA
j_gene: TRBJ2-2
CDR3aa: CASSLVGFRDTGELFF
CDR3nt: TGTGCCAGCAGCTTAGTTGGATTTCGGGACACCGGGGAGCTGTTTTTT

abundance: NA
v_gene: TRBV6-1
d_gene: NA
j_gene: TRBJ1-6
CDR3aa: CASSEALSQNYSPLHF
CDR3nt: TGTGCCAGCAGTGAAGCGCTCAGTCAGAATTATTCACCCCTCCACTTT

abundance: NA
v_gene: TRBV2
d_gene: TRBD1
j_gene: TRBJ1-5
CDR3aa: CASSDPKDRGYQPQHF
CDR3nt: TGTGCCAGCAGTGATCCAAAGGACAGGGGCTATCAGCCCCAGCATTTT

abundance: NA
v_gene: TRBV7-2
d_gene: TRBD1
j_gene: TRBJ2-7
CDR3aa: CASSSDRGAYEQYF
CDR3nt: TGTGCCAGCAGCTCCGACAGGGGGGCCTACGAGCAGTACTTC

abundance: NA
v_gene: TRBV7-3
d_gene: TRBD2
j_gene: TRBJ2-1
CDR3aa: CASSLAGTSSYNEQFF
CDR3nt: TGTGCCAGCAGCTTGGCAGGGACTAGCTCCTACAATGAGCAGTTCTTC

abundance: NA
v_gene: TRBV4-3
d_gene: NA
j_gene: TRBJ1-2
CDR3aa: CASSQDLGRRYGYTF
CDR3nt: TGCGCCAGCAGCCAAGATTTAGGGAGGAGGTATGGCTACACCTTC

abundance: NA
v_gene: TRBV7-2
d_gene: TRBD2
j_gene: TRBJ2-7
CDR3aa: CASSPGLAGVYEQYF
CDR3nt: TGTGCCAGCAGCCCAGGACTAGCGGGAGTCTACGAGCAGTACTTC

abundance: NA
v_gene: TRBV4-1
d_gene: TRBD1
j_gene: TRBJ2-2
CDR3aa: CASQETRDRGGVTGELFF
CDR3nt: TGCGCCAGCCAGGAAACCCGGGACAGGGGGGGAGTCACCGGGGAGCTGTTTTTT

abundance: NA
v_gene: TRBV28
d_gene: TRBD1
j_gene: TRBJ1-1
CDR3aa: CASSPPGQGSTEAFF
CDR3nt: TGTGCCAGCAGTCCCCCGGGACAGGGAAGTACTGAAGCTTTCTTT

abundance: NA
v_gene: TRBV2
d_gene: NA
j_gene: TRBJ1-4
CDR3aa: CASSHINEKLFF
CDR3nt: TGTGCCAGCAGTCACATAAATGAAAAACTGTTTTTT

abundance: NA
v_gene: TRBV23-1
d_gene: TRBD2
j_gene: TRBJ2-5
CDR3aa: CARFLRSRAGGWETQYF
CDR3nt: TGCGCCAGGTTTCTGAGGTCCCGGGCGGGAGGTTGGGAGACCCAGTACTTC

abundance: NA
v_gene: TRBV27
d_gene: TRBD1
j_gene: TRBJ2-2
CDR3aa: CASRRTGVANTGELFF
CDR3nt: TGTGCCAGCAGAAGGACAGGCGTCGCGAACACCGGGGAGCTGTTTTTT

abundance: NA
v_gene: TRBV11-2
d_gene: TRBD1
j_gene: TRBJ1-1
CDR3aa: CASSPSARGRGTEAFF
CDR3nt: TGTGCCAGCAGCCCAAGTGCCAGGGGGCGAGGAACTGAAGCTTTCTTT

abundance: once
v_gene: TRBV7-9
d_gene: TRBD2
j_gene: TRBJ2-3
CDR3aa: CASSSGLAGGTDTQYF
CDR3nt: TGTGCCAGCAGCTCGGGACTAGCGGGGGGCACAGATACGCAGTATTTT

abundance: once
v_gene: TRBV7-2
d_gene: TRBD1
j_gene: TRBJ2-4
CDR3aa: CASSTGTGPQNIQYF
CDR3nt: TGTGCCAGCAGCACCGGGACAGGGCCCCAAAACATTCAGTACTTC

abundance: few
v_gene: TRBV5-1
d_gene: NA
j_gene: TRBJ1-1
CDR3aa: CASSGGGQGTEAFF
CDR3nt: TGCGCCAGCAGCGGCGGGGGGCAGGGGACTGAAGCTTTCTTT

abundance: NA
v_gene: TRBV7-9
d_gene: NA
j_gene: TRBJ2-3
CDR3aa: CASSLVLGRGTQYF
CDR3nt: TGTGCCAGCAGCCTGGTCTTAGGAAGGGGTACGCAGTATTTT

abundance: NA
v_gene: TRBV7-9
d_gene: NA
j_gene: TRBJ2-5
CDR3aa: CSSSSRTGRGETQYF
CDR3nt: TGTTCCAGCAGCTCAAGGACAGGGAGGGGGGAGACCCAGTACTTC

abundance: NA
v_gene: TRBV5-1
d_gene: NA
j_gene: TRBJ2-5
CDR3aa: CASSLKEGVETQYF
CDR3nt: TGCGCCAGCAGCTTGAAGGAGGGAGTGGAGACCCAGTACTTC

abundance: NA
v_gene: TRBV6-5
d_gene: NA
j_gene: TRBJ2-6
CDR3aa: CASSTASSGANVLTF
CDR3nt: TGTGCCAGCAGTACAGCCTCCTCTGGGGCCAACGTCCTGACTTTC

abundance: few
v_gene: TRBV6-1
d_gene: NA
j_gene: TRBJ1-5
CDR3aa: CASSEQQDSNQPQHF
CDR3nt: TGTGCCAGCAGTGAACAACAGGATAGCAATCAGCCCCAGCATTTT

abundance: NA
v_gene: TRBV7-3
d_gene: NA
j_gene: TRBJ1-1
CDR3aa: CASSSSSQGLTEAFF
CDR3nt: TGTGCCAGCAGCTCTTCTTCACAGGGTCTTACTGAAGCTTTCTTT

abundance: NA
v_gene: TRBV6-5
d_gene: NA
j_gene: TRBJ2-5
CDR3aa: CASSYHRGFGETQYF
CDR3nt: TGTGCCAGCAGTTACCACCGGGGATTCGGAGAGACCCAGTACTTC

abundance: NA
v_gene: TRBV10-2
d_gene: TRBD2
j_gene: TRBJ2-2
CDR3aa: CASSATGGSTGELFF
CDR3nt: TGCGCCAGCAGTGCCACGGGGGGGAGTACCGGGGAGCTGTTTTTT

abundance: NA
v_gene: TRBV28
d_gene: NA
j_gene: TRBJ1-1
CDR3aa: CASRGRGRAVNTEAFF
CDR3nt: TGTGCCAGCAGGGGGCGGGGGCGCGCGGTGAACACTGAAGCTTTCTTT

abundance: few
v_gene: TRBV7-3
d_gene: NA
j_gene: TRBJ2-7
CDR3aa: CASSLALREQYF
CDR3nt: TGTGCCAGCAGCTTAGCGCTCCGCGAGCAGTACTTC

abundance: NA
v_gene: TRBV6-1
d_gene: NA
j_gene: TRBJ2-5
CDR3aa: CASSDPWRKQETQYF
CDR3nt: TGTGCCAGCAGTGACCCCTGGCGGAAACAAGAGACCCAGTACTTC

abundance: NA
v_gene: TRBV7-9
d_gene: NA
j_gene: TRBJ1-1
CDR3aa: CASSLDSTEAFF
CDR3nt: TGTGCCAGCAGCTTAGACAGCACTGAAGCTTTCTTT

abundance: NA
v_gene: TRBV19
d_gene: NA
j_gene: TRBJ1-6
CDR3aa: CASKGGDNSPLHF
CDR3nt: TGTGCCAGCAAAGGGGGGGATAATTCACCCCTCCACTTT

abundance: once
v_gene: TRBV19
d_gene: NA
j_gene: TRBJ1-2
CDR3aa: CASSIGYGYTF
CDR3nt: TGTGCCAGTAGTATCGGGTATGGCTACACCTTC

abundance: NA
v_gene: TRBV28
d_gene: NA
j_gene: TRBJ2-3
CDR3aa: CASSLMGGTDTQYF
CDR3nt: TGTGCCAGCAGTTTGATGGGCGGCACAGATACGCAGTATTTT

abundance: NA
v_gene: TRBV10-2
d_gene: TRBD2
j_gene: TRBJ2-3
CDR3aa: CASSERTSGTDTQYF
CDR3nt: TGCGCCAGCAGCGAGAGGACTAGCGGGACAGATACGCAGTATTTT

abundance: once
v_gene: TRBV7-3
d_gene: NA
j_gene: TRBJ2-2
CDR3aa: CASSLQTNTGELFF
CDR3nt: TGTGCCAGCTCTTTACAGACGAACACCGGGGAGCTGTTTTTT

abundance: few
v_gene: TRBV4-3
d_gene: NA
j_gene: TRBJ1-6
CDR3aa: CASSQDRGSPLHF
CDR3nt: TGCGCCAGCAGCCAAGATAGGGGGTCACCCCTCCACTTT

abundance: NA
v_gene: TRBV4-2
d_gene: NA
j_gene: TRBJ2-2
CDR3aa: CASSQAGTLTGELFF
CDR3nt: TGTGCCAGCAGCCAAGCGGGTACACTCACCGGGGAGCTGTTTTTT

abundance: NA
v_gene: TRBV13
d_gene: TRBD2
j_gene: TRBJ2-1
CDR3aa: CASSPRMGSGRGYNEQFF
CDR3nt: TGTGCCAGCAGCCCTCGGATGGGAAGCGGGAGGGGATACAATGAGCAGTTCTTC

abundance: once
v_gene: TRBV4-2
d_gene: NA
j_gene: TRBJ2-1
CDR3aa: CASSPSEAGADEQFF
CDR3nt: TGTGCCAGCAGCCCCAGCGAGGCCGGTGCGGATGAGCAGTTCTTC

abundance: NA
v_gene: TRBV29-1
d_gene: TRBD1
j_gene: TRBJ1-4
CDR3aa: CSATTGGNEKLFF
CDR3nt: TGCAGCGCGACTACAGGGGGTAATGAAAAACTGTTTTTT

abundance: NA
v_gene: TRBV7-2
d_gene: NA
j_gene: TRBJ1-6
CDR3aa: CASSFWLVGGNSPLHF
CDR3nt: TGTGCCAGCAGCTTTTGGCTTGTGGGGGGAAATTCACCCCTCCACTTT

abundance: NA
v_gene: TRBV6-5
d_gene: NA
j_gene: TRBJ2-1
CDR3aa: CASRRGKYNEQFF
CDR3nt: TGTGCCAGCAGACGGGGGAAATACAATGAGCAGTTCTTC

abundance: NA
v_gene: TRBV2
d_gene: TRBD1
j_gene: TRBJ1-4
CDR3aa: CAVRDSNEKLFF
CDR3nt: TGTGCCGTCCGGGACAGTAATGAAAAACTGTTTTTT

abundance: NA
v_gene: TRBV7-2
d_gene: NA
j_gene: TRBJ1-3
CDR3aa: CASSSGLRGNTIYF
CDR3nt: TGTGCCAGCAGCTCAGGGTTAAGAGGAAACACCATATATTTT

abundance: NA
v_gene: TRBV14
d_gene: NA
j_gene: TRBJ1-2
CDR3aa: CASSQHRTGSNYGYTF
CDR3nt: TGTGCCAGCAGCCAACATCGGACGGGATCTAACTATGGCTACACCTTC

abundance: NA
v_gene: TRBV30
d_gene: TRBD2
j_gene: TRBJ2-1
CDR3aa: CAGRDGGGYNEQFF
CDR3nt: TGTGCTGGGCGGGACGGGGGGGGGTACAATGAGCAGTTCTTC

abundance: NA
v_gene: TRBV11-1
d_gene: TRBD2
j_gene: TRBJ2-1
CDR3aa: CASSSGTSGVNEQFF
CDR3nt: TGTGCCAGCAGTTCCGGGACTAGCGGTGTCAATGAGCAGTTCTTC

abundance: NA
v_gene: TRBV27
d_gene: TRBD1
j_gene: TRBJ2-7
CDR3aa: CASSPRQGPYEQYF
CDR3nt: TGTGCCAGCAGTCCCCGACAGGGCCCCTACGAGCAGTACTTC

abundance: NA
v_gene: TRBV7-2
d_gene: TRBD1
j_gene: TRBJ2-7
CDR3aa: CASSLDGQGTYEQYF
CDR3nt: TGTGCCAGCAGCTTAGACGGACAGGGAACCTACGAGCAGTACTTC

abundance: once
v_gene: TRBV30
d_gene: TRBD2
j_gene: TRBJ2-3
CDR3aa: CASWASGEYTDTQYF
CDR3nt: TGTGCCTCCTGGGCCAGCGGGGAATACACAGATACGCAGTATTTT

abundance: NA
v_gene: TRBV4-1
d_gene: NA
j_gene: TRBJ2-1
CDR3aa: CASSPGVGVGNEQFF
CDR3nt: TGCGCCAGCAGCCCGGGGGTAGGGGTCGGCAATGAGCAGTTCTTC

abundance: NA
v_gene: TRBV19
d_gene: NA
j_gene: TRBJ2-7
CDR3aa: CASSLTLPYEQYF
CDR3nt: TGTGCCAGTAGTTTGACTCTCCCCTACGAGCAGTACTTC